Given below is one TCR beta chain in context. It lacks a known antigen. The record has no base qualities; no much larger clone is one base away. Library creation used multiplex PCR. Sequencer: Illumina HiSeq 4000. To build TCR beta libraries, CDR3 regions were amplified by Arm-PCR using iRepertoire HTBI primers. Before sequencing, the PCR products went through gel purification. Processing in the source paper ran as follows. A total of under 80 TRBV and 14 TRBJ segments were identified across samples and were used for gene usage analysis of CDR3 amino acid clonotypes. COPE and FqMerger were used to merge filtered high-quality paired reads into contigs. BLAST was used to align contigs to IMGT TRBV, TRBD and TRBJ reference genes, with CDR3 defined following IMGT. Any clonotype with a frequency above 0.1% was classified as a highly expanded clone. Repertoire diversity was measured by Shannon entropy, and V-J evenness by the Gini coefficient. A clonotype found in more than one individual was treated as public. TCRdb reran the public reads through fastp at Q25 and MiXCR, keeping productive beta chains. One record per CDR3 amino acid sequence lists the most common genes and DNA. These V and J calls derive from TCRdb rather than the authors' analysis. The sample includes some 330,000 distinct CDR3 sequences, with roughly 10% observed a single time. 15% to 20% of the sample is in the top ten clones.

This sample is part of a study of regulatory T cells in long-lasting Graves disease (dated by TCRdb to about 2021). Turning to the overall study: Newly diagnosed Graves' disease patients had taken antithyroid drugs for less than 3 months. This study used TCR sequencing and RNA sequencing of peripheral blood to compare persistent Graves' disease patients against newly diagnosed Graves' disease patients. The study was registered as a clinical trial and conducted in China. A total of around 35 samples underwent TCR sequencing: around 13 from persistent and approximately 20 from newly diagnosed Graves' disease patients.

For CDR1 and CDR2, the germline V gene (reference sequence) lists LNHNV and YYDKDF. The CDR3, from cysteine to phenylalanine, totals 16 residues. Only CDR3 DNA is held: 48 bases, read in frame from base 1. V drops 6 bases and J drops 1 base, leaving 16 bases in between. Points the paper makes about the study in general: The authors noted that the small sample size was a limitation that may lower accuracy. TRBV28, TRBJ1-2 and TRBJ2-5 were preferentially used in persistent disease, while TRBV20-1 and TRBJ2-1 were favored in newly diagnosed disease. Persistent Graves' disease patients showed lower TCR Shannon entropy and fewer highly expanded clones than newly diagnosed patients, suggesting clonal expansion. The study examined only peripheral blood because the primary lesion, thyroid tissue, could not be accessed. Only the TCR beta chain was sequenced and analyzed. A larger number of public clonotypes was shared among persistent patients (about 2,700) than among newly diagnosed patients (more than 850).

The sample's time point label, decoded: newly diagnosed GD, antithyroid drugs for less than 3 months. For both TCR sequencing and RNA sequencing, RNA was extracted from PBMCs in TRIzol. Graves' disease was diagnosed according to American Thyroid Association guidelines. Patients were recruited from an endocrinology department in Xi'an, China. Each patient gave around 9.2 milliliters of peripheral blood, collected in an EDTA anticoagulant tube. Ficoll Paque Plus density gradient separation was used to isolate PBMCs, and no additional T cell sorting was done. RNA quality was checked with an Agilent 2100 Bioanalyzer and agarose gel, and concentration with a NanoDrop 2000. These data also featured in a second study, about T cells in Graves' hyperthyroidism and ophthalmopathy. That second publication adds: Graves' hyperthyroidism was defined as stable when no progression to ophthalmopathy occurred over 18 months of follow-up. Hyperthyroidism patients were newly diagnosed, had a disease duration of under 2 months, and were aged 18 to 65 years. Exclusion was applied to patients with uncontrolled infections, other autoimmune diseases, pregnancy or lactation. Clinical symptoms, serum thyroxine and TRAb, thyroid ultrasound, and orbital computed tomography formed the basis for the diagnoses. The first round of RT-PCR for the TCR CDR3 was performed with the HTBI primer set and the Qiagen OneStep RT-PCR kit. Most expanded thyroid clonotypes (frequency above 0.001) were also found in blood, which suggests that blood repertoires may mirror thyroid immune responses. In cross-validation, a model built on a 13 V-J signature told ophthalmopathy apart from stable hyperthyroidism with about 90% sensitivity and about 81% specificity, and in testing the same model reached 80%/75%. In validation, the model predicted progression to ophthalmopathy with around 71% sensitivity and around 72% specificity, a median of 6.5 months before onset. To identify TCR V-J signatures that set the groups apart, the researchers used a discovery cohort of more than 95 patients, made up of 40 to 45 with Graves' ophthalmopathy and some 58 with stable Graves' hyperthyroidism. Prospective prediction of ophthalmopathy was tested in an independent validation cohort consisting of some 20 hyperthyroidism patients and approximately 16 patients who later progressed to ophthalmopathy. The 90 to 100 discovery patients were randomly split 7:3 into training and test sets. The study also compared thyroid tissue and blood T-cell repertoires from a handful of Graves' hyperthyroidism patients. After sampling, hyperthyroidism patients received methimazole starting at 30 mg daily, and ophthalmopathy patients received high-dose intravenous methylprednisolone. Libraries were constructed in a second round of multiplex PCR, after which size selection and purification were performed. Sequencing of the libraries was done on an Illumina HiSeq2000 using paired-end 100 bp reads. SOAPnuke was used to process the raw data, removing reads that contained adapters or uncalled bases, had a mean Phred below 15, or lacked an exact match to the constant primer or identifier. COPE v1.2.5 was used to merge the high-quality paired reads, and each unique nucleotide sequence was defined as a clonotype. MiTCR v1.1 was used to align the clonotypes against IMGT TRBV, TRBD and TRBJ reference segments. Analysis was restricted to V-J combinations with a frequency above 0.0001, which covered about 99% of repertoires. The TCS score was defined as F50 (clonal expansion) divided by E x V (chaos), with BLOSUM62-based TCRdist calculated between CDR3 peptides within each V-J. Welch's t-statistics and random forest reduced approximately 520 V-J features to under 15, which were used in a naive Bayes classifier (R e1071). Sample size was not statistically predetermined, and investigators were not blinded to group allocation. According to the paper, TCR Vbeta CDR3 sequencing was carried out on some 130 peripheral blood samples, which came from more than 40 ophthalmopathy, about 75 hyperthyroidism and around 17 progressor patients.

Specimen: peripheral blood mononuclear cells (PBMCs), collected at new diagnosis, from a patient treated with antithyroid drugs. The sequence came from a woman in her late teens or twenties with Graves disease. Donor details come from another sample of the same person, matched by shared clones. The chain is assembled from TRBV15 and TRBJ2-4; TRBD1 is possibly the D segment (5 matching bases). The CDR3 protein is CATRGPQGLAKNIQYF. The sequenced DNA is TGTGCCACCAGGGGGCCTCAGGGTTTGGCCAAAAACATTCAGTACTTC.